The 10 T cell receptor beta chains in this list originate from one sample, sequenced in a study of beta chain features in type 1 diabetes. Every isolated RNA sample was fully reverse transcribed, so sequencing captured expressed TCRB transcripts. The method was immunoSEQ multiplex PCR; TCRdb's version includes in-frame clones alone and lacks a portion of them. The sample has under 500,000 clones, about 30% seen once. Sequenced: naive CD4+ T cells from blood. The receptors here all came from a man aged 18 to 29 in good health.

This clone was seen just once. V and J are TRBV5-4 and TRBJ2-5; D possibly uses TRBD1 or TRBD2 (5 bases each). CDR1 is SGHNT and CDR2 is YYREEE in the germline V gene (reference sequence). This CDR3 spans 15 amino acids. V was cut by 2 bases and J by 2 bases, with 13 bases left in between. This chain's CDR3 is CASSFPGRTQETQYF. The CDR3 coding sequence is TGTGCCAGCAGCTTCCCGGGACGCACTCAAGAGACCCAGTACTTC. Filled out from reference TRBV5-4 and TRBJ2-5, the complete variable domain reads ETGVTQSPTHLIKTRGQQVTLRCSSQSGHNTVSWYQQALGQGPQFIFQYYREEENGRGNFPPRFSGLQFPNYSSELNVNALELDDSALYLCASSFPGRTQETQYFGPGTRLLVL.

The chain carries TRBV11-2 and TRBJ2-1, with D tentatively TRBD2 (6 bases). The CDR3 is 13 residues long. Germline V gene lookup returns CDR1 SGHAT and CDR2 FQNNGV. The V end lost 4 bases, the J end lost 7 bases, and 11 bases lay between the germline ends. The CDR3, as DNA: TGTGCCAGCAGCTGGGACTTAGAGAATGAGCAGTTCTTC. It codes for CASSWDLENEQFF.

The chain carries TRBV13 and TRBJ2-1; TRBD2 matches 14 bases. In germline, CDR1 is PRHDT, CDR2 FYEKMQ (reference sequence). The length of the CDR3 is 16 residues. V trimming: 5 bases; J trimming: 9 bases; junction bases outside the gene matches: 9. The CDR3 DNA reads TGTGCCAGCAGCCAAATGGGACTAGCGGGAGTTGGTGAGCAGTTCTTC. This encodes CASSQMGLAGVGEQFF.

The chain has TRBV30 and TRBJ1-3, with D possibly matching TRBD1 (5 bases). V shed 5 bases and J shed 1 base, with 9 bases lying between them. CDR1 and CDR2 (germline): GTSNPN, SVGIG (reference sequence). The CDR3 length is 13 residues. CDR3 region: CAWGDRSGNTIYF. The CDR3 bases are TGTGCCTGGGGGGACCGATCTGGAAACACCATATATTTT.

V is TRBV27 and J is TRBJ1-2; possibly TRBD1 for D (5 bases). V gave up 3 bases and J gave up 5 bases, with 10 bases separating them. Germline V CDR1 and CDR2: MNHEY, SMNVEV (reference sequence). The CDR3 runs to 13 residues. DNA of the CDR3: TGTGCCAGCAGTTTCAGGGAACGGTATGGCTACACCTTC. Protein: CASSFRERYGYTF.

V is TRBV19 and J is TRBJ2-7; 7 bases are a match to TRBD1. This CDR3 comprises 11 residues. Germline CDR1 is LNHDA and CDR2 is SQIVND (reference sequence). The V segment lost 5 bases and the J segment 9 bases; nucleotides outside the gene matches: 4. CDR3 sequence: CASSAGQVQYF. In DNA form, the CDR3 reads TGTGCCAGTAGTGCCGGACAGGTGCAGTACTTC. The full variable domain, completed using reference TRBV19 and TRBJ2-7, is DGGITQSPKYLFRKEGQNVTLSCEQNLNHDAMYWYRQDPGQGLRLIYYSQIVNDFQKGDIAEGYSVSREKKESFPLTVTSAQKNPTAFYLCASSAGQVQYFGPGTRLTVT.

The chain employs TRBV5-1 and TRBJ2-1; TRBD2 agrees at 10 bases. Losses at the gene ends were 3 bases for V and 8 bases for J; bases not matched to a gene: 8. The CDR3 loop spans 15 amino acids. Looked up from germline, CDR1 is SGHRS and CDR2 is YFSETQ. The CDR3 is CASSYPSGSMDEQFF. CDR3 bases: TGCGCCAGCAGCTATCCTAGCGGGAGTATGGATGAGCAGTTCTTC.

This clone has more than one count but fewer than ten. The chain uses TRBV6-1 and TRBJ2-7; D not resolved. CDR1 and CDR2 (germline): MNHNS, SASEGT. This CDR3 contains 14 residues. V lost 4 bases and J lost 6, with 16 bases in between. Written as DNA, the CDR3 is TGTGCCAGCAGTGGACCGGCTGGTGGCTCCGAGCAGTACTTC. It codes for CASSGPAGGSEQYF.

The genes are TRBV7-2 and TRBJ2-1; 8 bases are a match to TRBD2. Unmatched junction bases numbered 5, after V lost 3 bases and J lost 4 bases. This CDR3 comprises 15 residues. Germline CDR1 and CDR2: SGHTA and FQGNSA. In DNA form, the CDR3 reads TGTGCCAGCAGCTTGTTTCTAGCGGGTTACAATGAGCAGTTCTTC. Amino acids: CASSLFLAGYNEQFF.

This clone was observed a handful of times. The gene calls are TRBV7-2 and TRBJ2-1; D call uncertain. Trimming stripped 1 base from V and 9 bases from J, with 10 bases between. The CDR3 sequence is 13 residues long. Per the germline V gene, CDR1 is SGHTA and CDR2 is FQGNSA. The CDR3 protein is CASSLGGFSEQFF. CDR3 nucleotides: TGTGCCAGCAGCTTAGGGGGATTTAGTGAGCAGTTCTTC.